The following is a TCR beta chain sequence with its context. Its antigen is currently unknown. This sample is part of a study of CD4 T cells in relation to SARS-CoV-2 and coronaviruses. Study details: TCR beta CDR3s were sequenced after roughly 10-day antigen culture of PBMCs.

Findings and caveats of the study: No crossreactivity against non-spike viral proteins was tested here.

Germline-derived CDR1 and CDR2 are KGHSH and LQKENI. With V trimmed by 2 bases and J by 3 bases, 3 bases remained unmatched. CDR3 length: 15 amino acids. Clones were sequenced by immunoSEQ multiplex PCR, and TCRdb holds only the in-frame ones, with some missing. Of some 16,000 clones in the sample, approximately 80% are singletons; the top ten hold around 9.1%. The unexposed donors gave CD4+ T cells in 2011-2018, prior to COVID-19. Isolation of CD4+ T cells took place after about 9 days in culture. This chain links TRBV18 with TRBJ2-1; 8 bases line up with TRBD1. The source material was CD4+ T cells from PBMCs, cultured in vitro. The TCR sequence derives from a human donor in good health. Here the CDR3 reads CASSPETGVYNEQFF. CDR3 nucleotide sequence: TGTGCCAGCTCACCAGAGACAGGGGTCTACAATGAGCAGTTCTTC.